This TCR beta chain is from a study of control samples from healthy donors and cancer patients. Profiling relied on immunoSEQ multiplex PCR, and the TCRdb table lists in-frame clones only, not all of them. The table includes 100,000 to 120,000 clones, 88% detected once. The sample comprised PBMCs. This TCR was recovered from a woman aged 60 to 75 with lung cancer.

The CDR3 region is CASSEIRVTNEKLFF. Written as DNA, the CDR3 is TGTGCCAGCAGTGAAATAAGGGTAACTAATGAAAAACTGTTTTTT. The chain has TRBV6-1 and TRBJ1-4, with D uncertain. This CDR3 has 15 residues. Germline lookup yields CDR1 MNHNS and CDR2 SASEGT. V gave up 2 bases and J gave up 1 base, with 8 bases separating them.